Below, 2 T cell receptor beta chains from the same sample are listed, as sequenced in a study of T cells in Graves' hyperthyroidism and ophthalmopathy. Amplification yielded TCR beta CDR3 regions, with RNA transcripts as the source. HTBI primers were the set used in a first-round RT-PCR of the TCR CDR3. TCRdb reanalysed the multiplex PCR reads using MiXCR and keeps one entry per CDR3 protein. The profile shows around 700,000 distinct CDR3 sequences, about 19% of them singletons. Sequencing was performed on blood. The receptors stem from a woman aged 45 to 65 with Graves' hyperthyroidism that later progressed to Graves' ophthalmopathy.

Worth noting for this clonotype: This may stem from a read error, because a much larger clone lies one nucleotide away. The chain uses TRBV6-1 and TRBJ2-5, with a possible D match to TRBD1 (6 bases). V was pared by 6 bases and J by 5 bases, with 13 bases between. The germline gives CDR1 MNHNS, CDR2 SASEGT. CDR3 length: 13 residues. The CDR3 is CASRITGRETQYF. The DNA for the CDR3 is TGTGCCAGCAGAATCACAGGGCGCGAGACCCAGTACTTC.

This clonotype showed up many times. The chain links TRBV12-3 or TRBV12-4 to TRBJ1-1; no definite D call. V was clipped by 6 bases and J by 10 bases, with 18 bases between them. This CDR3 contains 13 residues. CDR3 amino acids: CASSPDLLRGAFF. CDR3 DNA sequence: TGTGCCAGCAGCCCCGATCTCCTTCGGGGAGCTTTCTTT.